This T cell receptor (beta chain) was profiled in a study of cytomegalovirus exposure and HLA in healthy donors. PCR used 60 Vbeta primers and 13 Jbeta primers. Data came from immunoSEQ multiplex PCR; TCRdb stores just in-frame clones and leaves some out. The sample gives around 180,000 clones, around 80% of which show up once; around 0.69% is in the top ten. The CDR3 contains 16 residues. The germline gives CDR1 MDHEN, CDR2 SYDVKM. V shed 8 bases and J 7 bases; nucleotides not matched to a gene: 14. The clonotype originates from a woman between 40 and 55 years old in good health and CMV-seronegative. Sequencing input: PBMCs. V gene TRBV28 combines with J gene TRBJ2-2, with 9 bases lining up with TRBD2. For the CDR3, the DNA is TGTGCCAGCGGAAGTTTAGCGGGAGTGGTCGTCGGGGAGCTGTTTTTT. Its protein is CASGSLAGVVVGELFF.